This T cell receptor beta chain originates from a study of blood T cell repertoires in COVID-19. Looking at the study overall: Donors in the United States, Italy and Spain gave samples during acute or convalescent COVID-19.

The age range of participants was about 18 to 100 years, with residence in approximately 25 US areas. Each participant's cohort was designated according to participant-reported clinical history. Donors of Cohort 3 who recovered were those that had two negative PCRs, clearance, or symptom resolution. Assay used: immunoSEQ multiplex PCR; TCRdb lists only in-frame clones, some missing. The sample lists hundreds of thousands of clones, 80% to 90% seen once, with around 7.9% in the top ten. Sequencing was carried out using PBMCs or T cells enriched from blood (not recorded which). The TCR originated in a woman aged 55-70 years who had recovered from COVID-19.

The CDR3 DNA reads as TGTGCCAGCAGCTTAGAACAGGGGGGCTACGAGCAGTACTTC. As protein: CASSLEQGGYEQYF. The rearrangement links TRBV11-2 to TRBJ2-7, with 8 bases matching TRBD1. Germline V lookup: CDR1 SGHAT, CDR2 FQNNGV. The CDR3 runs to 14 residues. Losses at the gene ends were 0 bases for V and 3 bases for J; bases not matched to a gene: 1.